Detailed here is one TCR beta chain. This record comes from a study of CD8 T cells in Susac syndrome. Study overall: Patients with Susac syndrome were therapy-naive, on corticosteroids, or on intravenous immunoglobulin alone at the time that blood was drawn.

Reverse transcription of 0.5 to 1 ug RNA was performed with random hexamers. With immunoSEQ multiplex PCR, TCR beta CDR3 was amplified across 54 Vbeta and 13 Jbeta. From the immunoSEQ multiplex PCR reads, TCRdb called clonotypes with MiXCR, one entry per CDR3 protein. The sample yields 150,000 to 200,000 distinct CDR3 sequences, 85% to 95% seen once. From germline, CDR1 is KGHDR and CDR2 SFDVKD. The V and J ends lost 5 bases and 6 bases respectively, with 4 bases between them. This CDR3 has 11 amino acids. The TCR sequence derives from a human donor with Susac syndrome. The V and J genes are TRBV24-1 and TRBJ1-5, with unresolved D. The sequenced sample consisted of CD4+ T cells from PBMCs. CDR3 nucleotides: TGTGCCACCAGTGGAGGTCAGCCCCAGCATTTT. Its translation is CATSGGQPQHF.